Listed below are T cell receptor beta chains from one sample, sequenced in a study of high-grade serous ovarian cancer treatment subgroups. The assay was immunoSEQ multiplex PCR, and TCRdb's table has in-frame clones only and misses some. The table lists approximately 40,000 clones, about 80% of them singletons. Source material: tumor tissue. These receptors were collected from a human donor with high-grade serous ovarian cancer. Both conserved end residues are part of each CDR3. A D gene is named only where the DNA matches it firmly.

v_gene,d_gene,j_gene,CDR3aa,CDR3nt
TRBV5-1,NA,TRBJ1-3,CASSLGAGGGDRNTIYF,TGCGCCAGCAGCTTGGGGGCCGGAGGGGGGGATCGAAACACCATATATTTT
TRBV29-1,TRBD1,TRBJ2-7,CSVELTDRPAYEQYF,TGCAGCGTTGAGCTTACGGACAGGCCGGCCTACGAGCAGTACTTC
TRBV7-2,NA,TRBJ1-2,CASSPLGGTEGYTF,TGTGCCAGCAGTCCATTGGGAGGCACAGAGGGCTACACCTTC
TRBV5-1,NA,TRBJ1-1,CASSLSSGNTEAFF,TGCGCCAGCAGCTTGAGTTCAGGTAACACTGAAGCTTTCTTT
TRBV5-1,TRBD1,TRBJ2-4,CASSPGTGLAKNIQYF,TGCGCCAGCAGCCCCGGGACAGGGCTAGCCAAAAACATTCAGTACTTC
TRBV11-2,NA,TRBJ2-5,CASSLAGEGQQTQYF,TGTGCCAGCAGCTTAGCGGGAGAGGGACAGCAGACCCAGTACTTC
TRBV6-1,NA,TRBJ2-6,CASSGRSVSGANVLTF,TGTGCCAGCAGTGGACGTTCAGTCTCTGGGGCCAACGTCCTGACTTTC
TRBV28,TRBD1,TRBJ2-7,CASSGIDRGKNEQYF,TGTGCCAGCAGTGGGATAGACAGGGGGAAAAACGAGCAGTACTTC
TRBV27,TRBD2,TRBJ2-3,CASRRRETTTDTQYF,TGTGCCAGCAGGAGGCGGGAGACGACCACAGATACGCAGTATTTT
TRBV28,TRBD2,TRBJ2-7,CASSSGTSYEQYF,TGTGCCAGCAGCTCCGGGACTAGCTACGAGCAGTACTTC